Listed below are T cell receptor beta chains from one sample, sequenced in a study of PD-1 blockade in classical Hodgkin lymphoma. Produced via immunoSEQ multiplex PCR; TCRdb's table is partial and in-frame only. The table records tens of thousands of clones, around 93% of them present only once. Sequenced here: peripheral blood mononuclear cells (PBMCs), sampled at baseline. These receptors originate from a human donor with classical Hodgkin lymphoma. Each CDR3 is given with its conserved first and last residue. Fields, in order: D gene, clone size, J gene, CDR3 length, V gene, CDR3 protein, CDR3 DNA. D genes are given only for firm matches. Only some rows state a clone size, as once, few, many or a class for expanded clones.

D gene: -; clone size: -; J gene: TRBJ2-7; CDR3 length: 16; V gene: TRBV21-1; CDR3 protein: CASSKGKAGGDHEQYF; CDR3 DNA: TGTGCCAGCAGCAAAGGAAAGGCAGGGGGGGATCACGAGCAGTACTTC
D gene: -; clone size: -; J gene: TRBJ1-1; CDR3 length: 15; V gene: TRBV6-1; CDR3 protein: CASSAWKGLNTEAFF; CDR3 DNA: TGTGCCAGCAGTGCATGGAAGGGACTGAACACTGAAGCTTTCTTT
D gene: TRBD1; clone size: -; J gene: TRBJ1-2; CDR3 length: 14; V gene: TRBV7-6; CDR3 protein: CASSLGQGADGYTF; CDR3 DNA: TGTGCCAGCAGCTTAGGACAGGGGGCTGATGGCTACACCTTC
D gene: -; clone size: -; J gene: TRBJ1-1; CDR3 length: 11; V gene: TRBV25-1; CDR3 protein: CASQGTTEAFF; CDR3 DNA: TGTGCCAGTCAGGGAACCACTGAAGCTTTCTTT
D gene: TRBD1; clone size: -; J gene: TRBJ2-2; CDR3 length: 14; V gene: TRBV29-1; CDR3 protein: CSVVGTGETGELFF; CDR3 DNA: TGCAGCGTTGTAGGGACAGGGGAAACCGGGGAGCTGTTTTTT
D gene: -; clone size: -; J gene: TRBJ2-5; CDR3 length: 15; V gene: TRBV27; CDR3 protein: CASTPSVGEQETQYF; CDR3 DNA: TGTGCCAGCACCCCTTCCGTGGGAGAGCAAGAGACCCAGTACTTC
D gene: TRBD1; clone size: once; J gene: TRBJ1-2; CDR3 length: 17; V gene: TRBV27; CDR3 protein: CASFNPSTGENIYGYTF; CDR3 DNA: TGTGCCAGCTTTAACCCTTCGACAGGGGAGAACATATATGGCTACACCTTC
D gene: -; clone size: few; J gene: TRBJ2-5; CDR3 length: 18; V gene: TRBV14; CDR3 protein: CASSQEEGRGPSKETQYF; CDR3 DNA: TGTGCCAGCAGCCAAGAGGAGGGCAGGGGTCCCTCTAAAGAGACCCAGTACTTC
D gene: -; clone size: -; J gene: TRBJ2-7; CDR3 length: 13; V gene: TRBV9; CDR3 protein: CASSPSGVDEQYF; CDR3 DNA: TGTGCCAGCAGCCCCTCGGGAGTCGACGAGCAGTACTTC
D gene: TRBD1; clone size: -; J gene: TRBJ2-7; CDR3 length: 14; V gene: TRBV18; CDR3 protein: CASSLGTGLYEQYF; CDR3 DNA: TGTGCCAGCTCCCTCGGGACAGGGCTCTACGAGCAGTACTTC
D gene: TRBD2; clone size: -; J gene: TRBJ2-5; CDR3 length: 16; V gene: TRBV10-1; CDR3 protein: CASSDGTSGHQETQYF; CDR3 DNA: TGCGCCAGCAGTGATGGTACTAGCGGACATCAAGAGACCCAGTACTTC
D gene: -; clone size: -; J gene: TRBJ1-2; CDR3 length: 12; V gene: TRBV11-1; CDR3 protein: CASSLGVYGYTF; CDR3 DNA: TGTGCCAGCAGCTTAGGGGTCTATGGCTACACCTTC
D gene: TRBD1; clone size: -; J gene: TRBJ2-6; CDR3 length: 16; V gene: TRBV6-4; CDR3 protein: CASSADRSTGANVLTF; CDR3 DNA: TGTGCCAGCAGTGCGGACAGGTCCACTGGGGCCAACGTCCTGACTTTC
D gene: -; clone size: -; J gene: TRBJ2-2; CDR3 length: 17; V gene: TRBV27; CDR3 protein: CASSPSVLGTNTGELFF; CDR3 DNA: TGTGCCAGCAGTCCCTCTGTCCTGGGGACGAACACCGGGGAGCTGTTTTTT
D gene: TRBD2; clone size: -; J gene: TRBJ2-7; CDR3 length: 16; V gene: TRBV13; CDR3 protein: CASSLEAAGGPYEQYF; CDR3 DNA: TGTGCCAGCAGCTTAGAGGCAGCGGGGGGCCCTTACGAGCAGTACTTC
D gene: TRBD1; clone size: -; J gene: TRBJ2-5; CDR3 length: 15; V gene: TRBV18; CDR3 protein: CASSPPQGEGVTQYF; CDR3 DNA: TGTGCCAGCTCACCACCTCAGGGGGAAGGGGTGACCCAGTACTTC
D gene: -; clone size: -; J gene: TRBJ1-2; CDR3 length: 14; V gene: TRBV6-4; CDR3 protein: CASSDSSGGRGYTF; CDR3 DNA: TGTGCCAGCAGTGACTCGAGCGGGGGGCGAGGCTACACCTTC
D gene: TRBD1; clone size: -; J gene: TRBJ2-4; CDR3 length: 16; V gene: TRBV7-8; CDR3 protein: CASSLETGVAKNIQYF; CDR3 DNA: TGTGCCAGCAGCTTAGAAACAGGGGTAGCCAAAAACATTCAGTACTTC
D gene: -; clone size: -; J gene: TRBJ1-1; CDR3 length: 19; V gene: TRBV11-1; CDR3 protein: CASSLEFTLPSASNTEAFF; CDR3 DNA: TGTGCCAGCAGCTTAGAGTTTACCTTGCCCAGCGCCTCGAACACTGAAGCTTTCTTT
D gene: -; clone size: -; J gene: TRBJ2-5; CDR3 length: 12; V gene: TRBV5-1; CDR3 protein: CASSSSQETQYF; CDR3 DNA: TGCGCCAGCAGTAGTTCCCAAGAGACCCAGTACTTC
D gene: TRBD1; clone size: -; J gene: TRBJ2-1; CDR3 length: 13; V gene: TRBV6-6; CDR3 protein: CASSYPGQTEQFF; CDR3 DNA: TGTGCCAGCAGTTACCCGGGACAGACAGAGCAGTTCTTC
D gene: -; clone size: -; J gene: TRBJ1-1; CDR3 length: 15; V gene: TRBV28; CDR3 protein: CASTVGGTTNTEAFF; CDR3 DNA: TGTGCCAGCACTGTGGGGGGTACCACGAACACTGAAGCTTTCTTT
D gene: -; clone size: -; J gene: TRBJ2-3; CDR3 length: 12; V gene: TRBV25-1; CDR3 protein: CASSEVTDTQYF; CDR3 DNA: TGTGCCAGCAGTGAGGTAACAGATACGCAGTATTTT
D gene: -; clone size: -; J gene: TRBJ1-1; CDR3 length: 16; V gene: TRBV14; CDR3 protein: CASSQILAKFNPEAFF; CDR3 DNA: TGTGCCAGCAGCCAAATCTTGGCTAAATTTAACCCTGAAGCTTTCTTT
D gene: -; clone size: -; J gene: TRBJ2-1; CDR3 length: 13; V gene: TRBV7-9; CDR3 protein: CASSLVFSNEQFF; CDR3 DNA: TGTGCCAGCAGCTTAGTTTTTAGCAATGAGCAGTTCTTC
D gene: -; clone size: -; J gene: TRBJ2-2; CDR3 length: 13; V gene: TRBV30; CDR3 protein: CAWRDLIAGELFF; CDR3 DNA: TGTGCCTGGAGGGATTTGATCGCTGGGGAGCTGTTTTTT
D gene: -; clone size: -; J gene: TRBJ2-7; CDR3 length: 15; V gene: TRBV7-2; CDR3 protein: CASSLEGAPSYEQYF; CDR3 DNA: TGTGCCAGCAGCTTGGAGGGGGCGCCGTCCTACGAGCAGTACTTC
D gene: -; clone size: -; J gene: TRBJ1-3; CDR3 length: 16; V gene: TRBV7-2; CDR3 protein: CASSLMQAFSGNTIYF; CDR3 DNA: TGTGCCAGCAGCTTAATGCAGGCTTTCTCTGGAAACACCATATATTTT
D gene: TRBD2; clone size: -; J gene: TRBJ2-1; CDR3 length: 16; V gene: TRBV11-2; CDR3 protein: CASKTIRGGSYNEQFF; CDR3 DNA: TGTGCCAGCAAGACTATCCGGGGGGGGTCCTACAATGAGCAGTTCTTC
D gene: TRBD1; clone size: few; J gene: TRBJ2-6; CDR3 length: 15; V gene: TRBV6-5; CDR3 protein: CASTQGNSGANVLTF; CDR3 DNA: TGTGCCAGCACACAGGGGAACTCTGGGGCCAACGTCCTGACTTTC
D gene: -; clone size: few; J gene: TRBJ1-2; CDR3 length: 14; V gene: TRBV9; CDR3 protein: CASSPMTSNYGYTF; CDR3 DNA: TGTGCCAGCAGCCCTATGACTTCTAACTATGGCTACACCTTC
D gene: TRBD2; clone size: -; J gene: TRBJ2-1; CDR3 length: 17; V gene: TRBV27; CDR3 protein: CASSPAAGALGYNEQFF; CDR3 DNA: TGTGCCAGCAGTCCCGCAGCGGGAGCTCTGGGGTACAATGAGCAGTTCTTC
D gene: -; clone size: -; J gene: TRBJ1-1; CDR3 length: 11; V gene: TRBV20-1; CDR3 protein: CSARLDTEAFF; CDR3 DNA: TGCAGTGCTAGACTCGACACTGAAGCTTTCTTT
D gene: -; clone size: -; J gene: TRBJ1-1; CDR3 length: 12; V gene: TRBV27; CDR3 protein: CASRSLGTEAFF; CDR3 DNA: TGTGCCAGCCGTTCTCTGGGCACTGAAGCTTTCTTT
D gene: TRBD1; clone size: -; J gene: TRBJ1-4; CDR3 length: 15; V gene: TRBV28; CDR3 protein: CASSLSDRGHEKLFF; CDR3 DNA: TGTGCCAGCAGTTTATCGGACAGGGGTCATGAAAAACTGTTTTTT
D gene: -; clone size: -; J gene: TRBJ2-2; CDR3 length: 15; V gene: TRBV7-9; CDR3 protein: CASSSRDKDTGELFF; CDR3 DNA: TGTGCCAGCAGCTCCCGGGACAAAGACACCGGGGAGCTGTTTTTT
D gene: -; clone size: -; J gene: TRBJ2-7; CDR3 length: 14; V gene: TRBV5-6; CDR3 protein: CASSLDSGNYEQYF; CDR3 DNA: TGTGCCAGCAGCTTGGATAGCGGCAACTACGAGCAGTACTTC
D gene: -; clone size: -; J gene: TRBJ2-3; CDR3 length: 17; V gene: TRBV27; CDR3 protein: CASSRHQGPPYTDTQYF; CDR3 DNA: TGTGCCAGCAGCCGACATCAGGGGCCACCTTACACAGATACGCAGTATTTT
D gene: TRBD1; clone size: once; J gene: TRBJ2-7; CDR3 length: 14; V gene: TRBV5-6; CDR3 protein: CASSHTGGIDEQYF; CDR3 DNA: TGTGCCAGCAGCCACACAGGGGGCATAGACGAGCAGTACTTC
D gene: -; clone size: -; J gene: TRBJ2-7; CDR3 length: 13; V gene: TRBV7-8; CDR3 protein: CASSSARGGEQYF; CDR3 DNA: TGTGCCAGCAGCTCGGCACGGGGAGGCGAGCAGTACTTC
D gene: -; clone size: -; J gene: TRBJ1-3; CDR3 length: 14; V gene: TRBV7-9; CDR3 protein: CASSFPGTGNTIYF; CDR3 DNA: TGTGCCAGCAGCTTTCCGGGTACTGGAAACACCATATATTTT
D gene: -; clone size: -; J gene: TRBJ1-1; CDR3 length: 12; V gene: TRBV2; CDR3 protein: CASTGGTSEAFF; CDR3 DNA: TGTGCCAGCACGGGGGGGACCAGTGAAGCTTTCTTT
D gene: -; clone size: -; J gene: TRBJ1-3; CDR3 length: 15; V gene: TRBV7-2; CDR3 protein: CASSLNRVSGNTIYF; CDR3 DNA: TGTGCCAGCAGCCTAAACAGGGTCTCTGGAAACACCATATATTTT
D gene: TRBD2; clone size: few; J gene: TRBJ2-5; CDR3 length: 14; V gene: TRBV6-1; CDR3 protein: CASRLSGGRETQYF; CDR3 DNA: TGTGCCAGCAGATTATCGGGGGGGCGAGAGACCCAGTACTTC
D gene: TRBD1; clone size: -; J gene: TRBJ2-5; CDR3 length: 14; V gene: TRBV13; CDR3 protein: CASSLVDRGETQYF; CDR3 DNA: TGTGCCAGCAGCTTAGTGGACAGGGGAGAGACCCAGTACTTC
D gene: -; clone size: -; J gene: TRBJ1-6; CDR3 length: 18; V gene: TRBV13; CDR3 protein: CASSLRGLPSSYNSPLHF; CDR3 DNA: TGTGCCAGCAGCTTACGAGGGCTCCCCAGCTCCTATAATTCACCCCTCCACTTT
D gene: -; clone size: -; J gene: TRBJ2-7; CDR3 length: 14; V gene: TRBV14; CDR3 protein: CASSQTGTAYEQYF; CDR3 DNA: TGTGCCAGCAGCCAGACCGGGACGGCCTACGAGCAGTACTTC
D gene: -; clone size: -; J gene: TRBJ2-1; CDR3 length: 14; V gene: TRBV15; CDR3 protein: CATSRDRGGGEQFF; CDR3 DNA: TGTGCCACCAGCAGAGATCGCGGAGGGGGGGAGCAGTTCTTC
D gene: -; clone size: -; J gene: TRBJ1-4; CDR3 length: 13; V gene: TRBV7-3; CDR3 protein: CASSRQSNEKLFF; CDR3 DNA: TGTGCCAGCAGCCGTCAGTCTAATGAAAAACTGTTTTTT
D gene: TRBD2; clone size: -; J gene: TRBJ2-7; CDR3 length: 16; V gene: TRBV5-4; CDR3 protein: CASSLGLTSGGYEQYF; CDR3 DNA: TGTGCCAGCAGCTTGGGTCTGACTAGCGGGGGTTACGAGCAGTACTTC
D gene: TRBD1; clone size: -; J gene: TRBJ2-3; CDR3 length: 16; V gene: TRBV14; CDR3 protein: CASSPEGGRNTDTQYF; CDR3 DNA: TGTGCCAGCAGCCCGGAAGGGGGCCGGAACACAGATACGCAGTATTTT
D gene: -; clone size: -; J gene: TRBJ1-6; CDR3 length: 15; V gene: TRBV10-3; CDR3 protein: CAIRTDRGTNSPLHF; CDR3 DNA: TGTGCCATCAGGACCGATCGGGGGACTAATTCACCCCTCCACTTT
D gene: TRBD2; clone size: -; J gene: TRBJ2-5; CDR3 length: 19; V gene: TRBV7-2; CDR3 protein: CASSLEAPSGRAGRETQYF; CDR3 DNA: TGTGCCAGCAGCTTAGAGGCCCCTAGCGGGAGGGCCGGTCGGGAGACCCAGTACTTC
D gene: TRBD1; clone size: -; J gene: TRBJ1-1; CDR3 length: 13; V gene: TRBV7-9; CDR3 protein: CASSLTGRTEAFF; CDR3 DNA: TGTGCCAGCAGCTTGACAGGGAGAACTGAAGCTTTCTTT
D gene: TRBD2; clone size: -; J gene: TRBJ2-1; CDR3 length: 14; V gene: TRBV27; CDR3 protein: CASSFVPGLDEQFF; CDR3 DNA: TGTGCCAGCAGTTTCGTCCCGGGACTAGATGAGCAGTTCTTC
D gene: TRBD1; clone size: -; J gene: TRBJ2-7; CDR3 length: 18; V gene: TRBV10-1; CDR3 protein: CASRTKTGTGGTSYEQYF; CDR3 DNA: TGCGCCAGCAGGACTAAAACCGGGACAGGGGGGACTAGCTACGAGCAGTACTTC
D gene: TRBD1; clone size: -; J gene: TRBJ2-7; CDR3 length: 14; V gene: TRBV18; CDR3 protein: CASSPDRGPYEQYF; CDR3 DNA: TGTGCCAGCTCACCAGACAGGGGACCCTACGAGCAGTACTTC
D gene: -; clone size: -; J gene: TRBJ2-3; CDR3 length: 14; V gene: TRBV9; CDR3 protein: CASSPAPSTDTQYF; CDR3 DNA: TGTGCCAGCAGCCCCGCACCTAGCACAGATACGCAGTATTTT
D gene: TRBD1; clone size: -; J gene: TRBJ1-2; CDR3 length: 13; V gene: TRBV5-1; CDR3 protein: CASSSQGAKGYTF; CDR3 DNA: TGCGCCAGCAGCTCACAGGGGGCCAAGGGCTACACCTTC